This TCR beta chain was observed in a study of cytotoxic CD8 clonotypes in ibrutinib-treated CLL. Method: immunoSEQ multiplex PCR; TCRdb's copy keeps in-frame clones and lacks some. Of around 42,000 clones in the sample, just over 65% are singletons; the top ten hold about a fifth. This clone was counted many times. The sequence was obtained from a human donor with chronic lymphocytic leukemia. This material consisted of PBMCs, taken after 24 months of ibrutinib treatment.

CDR3 DNA: TGTGCCAGCAATGGGTTGGCAGCTCAAGAGACCCAGTACTTC. Protein sequence: CASNGLAAQETQYF. The V call is TRBV2, the J call TRBJ2-5; D unresolved. This CDR3 spans 14 amino acids. Per germline, CDR1 SNHLY and CDR2 FYNNEI. The V and J ends lost 7 bases and 2 bases respectively, with 14 bases between them.